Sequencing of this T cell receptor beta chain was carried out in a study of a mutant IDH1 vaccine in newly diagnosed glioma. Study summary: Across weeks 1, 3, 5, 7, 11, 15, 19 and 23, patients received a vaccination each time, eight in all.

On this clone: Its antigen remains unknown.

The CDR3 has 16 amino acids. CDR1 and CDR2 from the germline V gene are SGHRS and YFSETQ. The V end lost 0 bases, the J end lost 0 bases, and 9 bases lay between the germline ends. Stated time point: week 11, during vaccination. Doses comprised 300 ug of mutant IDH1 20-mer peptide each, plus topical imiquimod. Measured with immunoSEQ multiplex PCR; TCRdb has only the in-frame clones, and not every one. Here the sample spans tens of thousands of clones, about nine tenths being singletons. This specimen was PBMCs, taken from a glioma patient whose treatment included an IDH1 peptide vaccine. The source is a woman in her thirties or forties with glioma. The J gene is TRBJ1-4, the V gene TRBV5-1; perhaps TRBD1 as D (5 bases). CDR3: CASSLEGAATNEKLFF. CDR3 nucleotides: TGCGCCAGCAGCTTGGAAGGGGCCGCAACTAATGAAAAACTGTTTTTT.